These T cell receptor beta chains were read from a single sample in a study of CXCR3 chemokines and chemotherapy response in bladder cancer. One entry per CDR3 protein, called by TCRdb with MiXCR from the PCR reads. The sample has 8,600 or so distinct CDR3 sequences; about 21% are singletons. This sample was obtained from a patient whose treatment included neoadjuvant chemotherapy. The receptor set was obtained from a human donor with bladder cancer that did not respond to neoadjuvant chemotherapy. The CDR3 runs from the conserved cysteine through the conserved F or W. D genes are given only for firm matches. The size field is filled for only some rows; it gives once, few, many or a size class.

j_call: TRBJ1-1
cdr3_length: 15
d_call: -
clone_size: many
v_call: TRBV19
cdr3_aa: CASSIPLGRDTEAFF
cdr3_nt: TGTGCCAGTAGTATACCCCTGGGCAGGGACACTGAAGCTTTCTTT

j_call: TRBJ2-7
cdr3_length: 12
d_call: -
clone_size: few
v_call: TRBV12-3/TRBV12-4
cdr3_aa: CASSSGYYEQYF
cdr3_nt: TGTGCCAGCAGCTCGGGGTACTACGAGCAGTACTTC

j_call: TRBJ1-5
cdr3_length: 13
d_call: -
clone_size: -
v_call: TRBV7-9
cdr3_aa: CARSLRSGQPQHF
cdr3_nt: TGTGCCAGAAGCTTAAGGAGCGGTCAGCCCCAGCATTTT

j_call: TRBJ2-1
cdr3_length: 15
d_call: TRBD2
clone_size: -
v_call: TRBV20-1
cdr3_aa: CSAPAPSGGGNEQFF
cdr3_nt: TGCAGTGCGCCAGCCCCTAGCGGGGGGGGAAATGAGCAGTTCTTC

j_call: TRBJ1-2
cdr3_length: 15
d_call: -
clone_size: medium-sized
v_call: TRBV28
cdr3_aa: CASSPVGLGGYGYTF
cdr3_nt: TGTGCCAGCAGTCCCGTGGGCCTTGGGGGCTATGGCTACACCTTC

j_call: TRBJ1-2
cdr3_length: 12
d_call: -
clone_size: many
v_call: TRBV6-5
cdr3_aa: CAIRGQDYGYTF
cdr3_nt: TGTGCCATCCGGGGGCAGGACTATGGCTACACCTTC

j_call: TRBJ2-1
cdr3_length: 16
d_call: -
clone_size: many
v_call: TRBV6-5
cdr3_aa: CASSYTWGEAHNEQFF
cdr3_nt: TGTGCCAGCAGTTACACCTGGGGGGAAGCGCACAATGAGCAGTTCTTC

j_call: TRBJ2-3
cdr3_length: 15
d_call: TRBD2
clone_size: many
v_call: TRBV9
cdr3_aa: CASSSTSGGTDTQYF
cdr3_nt: TGTGCCAGCAGCTCTACTAGCGGGGGGACAGATACGCAGTATTTT

j_call: TRBJ1-1
cdr3_length: 14
d_call: -
clone_size: many
v_call: TRBV4-1
cdr3_aa: CASSQARLNTEAFF
cdr3_nt: TGCGCCAGCAGCCAAGCCCGACTGAACACTGAAGCTTTCTTT

j_call: TRBJ2-1
cdr3_length: 17
d_call: TRBD2
clone_size: medium-sized
v_call: TRBV9
cdr3_aa: CASSVGVSSGGHNEQFF
cdr3_nt: TGTGCCAGCAGCGTAGGGGTCTCTAGCGGGGGACACAATGAGCAGTTCTTC

j_call: TRBJ1-4
cdr3_length: 14
d_call: -
clone_size: many
v_call: TRBV5-4
cdr3_aa: CASTQGGPNEKLFF
cdr3_nt: TGTGCCAGCACCCAGGGAGGGCCGAATGAAAAACTGTTTTTT

j_call: TRBJ2-3
cdr3_length: 15
d_call: TRBD1
clone_size: -
v_call: TRBV6-2/TRBV6-3
cdr3_aa: CASRLPGQSTDTQYF
cdr3_nt: TGTGCCAGCAGACTTCCGGGACAGTCTACAGATACGCAGTATTTT

j_call: TRBJ1-6
cdr3_length: 14
d_call: -
clone_size: medium-sized
v_call: TRBV19
cdr3_aa: CASSLIGENSPLHF
cdr3_nt: TGTGCCAGTAGCCTCATTGGGGAAAATTCACCCCTCCACTTT

j_call: TRBJ1-3
cdr3_length: 17
d_call: -
clone_size: many
v_call: TRBV19
cdr3_aa: CASETWPTYSSGNTIYF
cdr3_nt: TGTGCCAGCGAGACGTGGCCAACCTATAGCTCTGGAAACACCATATATTTT

j_call: TRBJ2-1
cdr3_length: 16
d_call: TRBD1
clone_size: medium-sized
v_call: TRBV29-1
cdr3_aa: CSVEEFTGTAYNEQFF
cdr3_nt: TGCAGCGTTGAAGAATTTACTGGGACAGCGTACAATGAGCAGTTCTTC

j_call: TRBJ2-7
cdr3_length: 14
d_call: -
clone_size: medium-sized
v_call: TRBV19
cdr3_aa: CASRQDVEVGEQYF
cdr3_nt: TGTGCCAGTAGACAGGACGTGGAGGTAGGGGAGCAGTACTTC

j_call: TRBJ2-1
cdr3_length: 13
d_call: TRBD2
clone_size: -
v_call: TRBV20-1
cdr3_aa: CSASGLAFNEQFF
cdr3_nt: TGCAGTGCCTCCGGACTAGCGTTCAATGAGCAGTTCTTC

j_call: TRBJ2-1
cdr3_length: 13
d_call: TRBD1
clone_size: once
v_call: TRBV19
cdr3_aa: CATRPQGANEQFF
cdr3_nt: TGTGCCACTCGGCCCCAGGGGGCGAATGAGCAGTTCTTC

j_call: TRBJ2-7
cdr3_length: 14
d_call: TRBD1
clone_size: many
v_call: TRBV10-3
cdr3_aa: CAITPGTGTYEQYF
cdr3_nt: TGTGCCATCACCCCCGGGACAGGGACCTACGAGCAGTACTTC

j_call: TRBJ1-4
cdr3_length: 13
d_call: -
clone_size: -
v_call: TRBV20-1
cdr3_aa: CSAIGPQGEKLFF
cdr3_nt: TGCAGTGCTATAGGACCTCAGGGTGAAAAACTGTTTTTT

j_call: TRBJ1-1
cdr3_length: 14
d_call: -
clone_size: medium-sized
v_call: TRBV6-6
cdr3_aa: CASSYSGRDTEAFF
cdr3_nt: TGTGCCAGCAGTTACTCAGGGAGGGACACTGAAGCTTTCTTT

j_call: TRBJ1-6
cdr3_length: 14
d_call: TRBD1
clone_size: many
v_call: TRBV19
cdr3_aa: CASSIAGTGAPLHF
cdr3_nt: TGTGCCAGTAGTATCGCCGGGACAGGGGCACCCCTCCACTTT

j_call: TRBJ2-2
cdr3_length: 14
d_call: -
clone_size: medium-sized
v_call: TRBV19
cdr3_aa: CASSIPANTGELFF
cdr3_nt: TGTGCCAGTAGTATACCGGCGAACACCGGGGAGCTGTTTTTT

j_call: TRBJ2-1
cdr3_length: 16
d_call: -
clone_size: medium-sized
v_call: TRBV19
cdr3_aa: CASSIGSRDTGNEQFF
cdr3_nt: TGTGCCAGTAGTATAGGTTCCAGAGACACGGGCAATGAGCAGTTCTTC

j_call: TRBJ2-5
cdr3_length: 13
d_call: -
clone_size: many
v_call: TRBV7-9
cdr3_aa: CASSSTPRETQYF
cdr3_nt: TGTGCCAGCAGCTCGACTCCCCGGGAGACCCAGTACTTC

j_call: TRBJ2-1
cdr3_length: 15
d_call: -
clone_size: many
v_call: TRBV10-3
cdr3_aa: CAIRADLSSYNEQFF
cdr3_nt: TGTGCCATCAGGGCCGACTTAAGCTCCTACAATGAGCAGTTCTTC

j_call: TRBJ2-2
cdr3_length: 15
d_call: TRBD1
clone_size: -
v_call: TRBV6-6
cdr3_aa: CASTPGGPRTGELFF
cdr3_nt: TGTGCCAGCACTCCAGGGGGCCCCAGAACCGGGGAGCTGTTTTTT

j_call: TRBJ2-3
cdr3_length: 18
d_call: TRBD2
clone_size: many
v_call: TRBV20-1
cdr3_aa: CSARDETSGGAGTDTQYF
cdr3_nt: TGCAGTGCTAGAGATGAGACTAGCGGGGGGGCGGGCACAGATACGCAGTATTTT

j_call: TRBJ1-4
cdr3_length: 12
d_call: -
clone_size: -
v_call: TRBV29-1
cdr3_aa: CVDQGRNEKLFF
cdr3_nt: TGCGTCGACCAGGGGAGGAATGAAAAACTGTTTTTT

j_call: TRBJ1-1
cdr3_length: 16
d_call: -
clone_size: many
v_call: TRBV19
cdr3_aa: CASWDGGIREDTEAFF
cdr3_nt: TGTGCCAGTTGGGACGGGGGCATCAGGGAGGACACTGAAGCTTTCTTT

j_call: TRBJ2-1
cdr3_length: 14
d_call: TRBD2
clone_size: many
v_call: TRBV7-9
cdr3_aa: CASSLEGLAGGFFF
cdr3_nt: TGTGCCAGCAGCTTAGAGGGACTAGCGGGGGGGTTTTTCTTC

j_call: TRBJ1-2
cdr3_length: 11
d_call: TRBD1
clone_size: -
v_call: TRBV6-6
cdr3_aa: CALQGAGGYTF
cdr3_nt: TGTGCCCTTCAGGGGGCAGGTGGCTACACCTTC

j_call: TRBJ1-3
cdr3_length: 14
d_call: TRBD1
clone_size: many
v_call: TRBV20-1
cdr3_aa: CSAREGTGGNTIYF
cdr3_nt: TGCAGTGCTAGAGAAGGGACAGGAGGAAACACCATATATTTT

j_call: TRBJ1-2
cdr3_length: 16
d_call: TRBD1
clone_size: -
v_call: TRBV18
cdr3_aa: CASSTGTGQGPGGYTF
cdr3_nt: TGTGCCAGCTCGACTGGGACGGGACAGGGCCCGGGAGGCTACACCTTC

j_call: TRBJ2-3
cdr3_length: 15
d_call: -
clone_size: -
v_call: TRBV7-2
cdr3_aa: CASSRRGASADTQYF
cdr3_nt: TGTGCCAGCAGCCGCAGGGGGGCGTCGGCAGATACGCAGTATTTT

j_call: TRBJ1-1
cdr3_length: 14
d_call: TRBD1
clone_size: -
v_call: TRBV12-3/TRBV12-4
cdr3_aa: CASSFQTGGTEAFF
cdr3_nt: TGTGCCAGCAGTTTCCAGACAGGGGGCACTGAAGCTTTCTTT

j_call: TRBJ1-2
cdr3_length: 9
d_call: -
clone_size: many
v_call: TRBV6-2/TRBV6-3
cdr3_aa: CASGSSSVF
cdr3_nt: TGTGCCAGCGGCAGTTCGTCGGTCTTC